Here is one TCR beta chain with its context. Its antigen is still unknown. Assay used: immunoSEQ multiplex PCR; TCRdb lists only in-frame clones, some missing. The sample lists about 72,000 clones, about 83% occurring once. From germline, CDR1 is MNHEY and CDR2 SVGAGI. This CDR3 is 14 amino acids long. V lost 6 bases and J lost 4; bases outside the gene matches: 7. This record comes from a study of T cells in localized non-small cell lung cancer. Points from the study as a whole: Sequencing involved a lone tumor region, leaving heterogeneity possible. Median around 60 top-100 tumor clones were shared with paired adjacent lung. Adjacent uninvolved lung tissue had the highest T cell clonality, exceeding tumor.

The specimen comprised peripheral blood, sampled before any cancer treatment. This sequence joins TRBV6-5 and TRBJ1-1; the match to TRBD1 covers 8 bases. The origin of this receptor is a female donor older than 55 with stage I lung adenocarcinoma. The DNA for the CDR3 is TGTGCCAGCAGGACCAGGGGGCGAGGCACTGAAGCTTTCTTT. This translates into CASRTRGRGTEAFF.